A single T cell receptor beta chain is shown here with its context. This sample was included in a study of blood T cell repertoires in COVID-19. In germline, CDR1 is MNHEY, CDR2 SMNVEV (reference sequence). V lost 3 bases and J lost 1, with 10 bases in between. The CDR3 is 15 amino acids. Original processing methods: Estimation of nucleated cell counts relied on the amplification of reference gene primers. Clones were sequenced by immunoSEQ multiplex PCR, and TCRdb holds only the in-frame ones, with some missing. D and trimming come from the DNA, and the V and J calls and clone size come from that table. The sample holds fewer than 150,000 clones; almost 85% are singletons and the top ten take around 2.9%.

This clonotype originated in a man aged 50 to 59 with acute or convalescent COVID-19. V usage is TRBV27 and J usage is TRBJ2-1, with D perhaps TRBD1 (6 bases). The specimen sequenced was peripheral blood. The CDR3 DNA is TGTGCCAGCAGTTTGGACAGCTCGTCCTACAATGAGCAGTTCTTC. Residues: CASSLDSSSYNEQFF.